Shown below are 24 T cell receptor beta chains from a single sample sequenced in a study of radiation and T cells in renal cell carcinoma. Time point indicated: blood 2 weeks post-SBRT. Sample treatment: 15 Gy SBRT to primary tumor, nephrectomy 4 weeks later. TCRdb's table, derived via immunoSEQ multiplex PCR, lists solely in-frame clones and lacks some. The profile shows some 120,000 clones, 85% to 90% of them singletons. Sequencing used blood, obtained from a patient whose treatment included radiotherapy and nephrectomy. All receptors derive from a woman in her sixties or seventies with renal cell carcinoma.

In its sample, this clone was seen once. This chain links TRBV5-4 with TRBJ2-5; D unclear. V lost 0 bases, J lost 5 bases, and 11 bases lay in between. Germline CDR1 reads SGHNT; CDR2 reads YYREEE (reference sequence). This CDR3 region has 14 residues. The CDR3, as DNA: TGTGCCAGCAGCTTGGCCGCGATATTGGAGACCCAGTACTTC. Amino acids: CASSLAAILETQYF.

This chain connects TRBV7-8 to TRBJ1-1, with unresolved D. Trimming shortened V by 5 bases and J by 3 bases, and 10 bases separated the two germline ends. Germline V lookup: CDR1 SGHVS, CDR2 FQNEAQ. The CDR3 is made up of 13 amino acids. This chain's CDR3 is CASSSRQHTEAFF. The CDR3 nucleotides read TGTGCCAGCAGCAGCCGACAACACACTGAAGCTTTCTTT.

In nucleotides, the CDR3 is TGTGCCAGCAGTTCACTCAGGGAAGTCTATGGCTACACCTTC. Translated: CASSSLREVYGYTF. This chain connects TRBV28 to TRBJ1-2, with TRBD1 as a possible D gene (5 bases). Germline V gene data show CDR1 as MDHEN and CDR2 as SYDVKM. This CDR3 spans 14 amino acids. The V end was cut by 4 bases, the J end by 4 bases, with 13 bases between.

This rearrangement joins TRBV19 to TRBJ1-5; D remains unclear. The V end was cut by 5 bases, the J end by 2 bases, with 10 bases between. The CDR3 spans 14 residues. Germline-derived CDR1 and CDR2 are LNHDA and SQIVND (reference sequence). The CDR3 region is CASSERAGNQPQHF. In nucleotides, the CDR3 is TGTGCCAGTAGTGAAAGGGCGGGCAATCAGCCCCAGCATTTT.

This clone was counted once. V and J are TRBV28 and TRBJ2-7; D unclear. From germline, CDR1 is MDHEN and CDR2 SYDVKM. The CDR3 has 12 residues. The ends were cut back, 8 bases at V and 0 bases at J, with 8 bases in the middle. CDR3 in amino acids: CASRSSSYEQYF. CDR3 DNA: TGTGCCAGCCGGTCGAGCTCCTACGAGCAGTACTTC.

This chain uses TRBV6-1 with TRBJ2-6; D might be TRBD1 or TRBD2, each matching 5 bases. The V end lost 2 bases, the J end lost 0 bases, and 20 bases lay between the germline ends. The CDR3 length is 20 residues. Germline V lookup: CDR1 MNHNS, CDR2 SASEGT. The CDR3: CASSERGPMKALSGANVLTF. CDR3 DNA: TGTGCCAGCAGTGAACGGGGACCCATGAAGGCCCTCTCTGGGGCCAACGTCCTGACTTTC.

Comment on this clone: At one end the junction does not follow the germline gene, possibly because of a read error. V gene TRBV7-7 combines with J gene TRBJ2-3, with 8 bases lining up with TRBD2. Germline assignment: CDR1 SSHAT and CDR2 FNYEAQ (reference sequence). The CDR3 contains 14 residues. The CDR3 DNA follows: TGTGCTAGCAGTTCGGGACTAGGGGCAGATACGCAGTATTTT. Amino acids: CASSSGLGADTQYF. The variable domain in full, completed from reference TRBV7-7 and TRBJ2-3, reads GAGVSQSPRYKVTKRGQDVTLRCDPISSHATLYWYQQALGQGPEFLTYFNYEAQPDKSGLPSDRFSAERPEGSISTLTIQRTEQRDSAMYRCASSSGLGADTQYFGPGTRLTVL.

V and J are TRBV5-6 and TRBJ2-5; D not resolved. In germline, CDR1 is SGHDT, CDR2 YYEEEE. The CDR3 loop spans 13 amino acids. V shed 1 base and J shed 11 bases, with 15 bases lying between them. CDR3 DNA sequence: TGTGCCAGCAGCTTGAGAAAGCTTACGAGGCAGTACTTC. Translated: CASSLRKLTRQYF.

This clone appeared once. The chain is built from TRBV6-1 and TRBJ2-7, with D maybe TRBD2 (6 bases). Germline lookup yields CDR1 MNHNS and CDR2 SASEGT. CDR3 length equals 15 residues. V was clipped by 6 bases and J by 7 bases, with 22 bases between them. CDR3 nucleotide sequence: TGTGCCAGCAGGGCAACCGGGACTCCCGTCCAGGAGCAGTACTTC. This translates into CASRATGTPVQEQYF.

The gene calls are TRBV28 and TRBJ2-3; 8 bases map to TRBD2. Trimming at V came to 4 bases and at J to 2 bases, leaving 5 bases not matched to a gene. The CDR3 is 15 amino acids. Germline-derived CDR1 and CDR2 are MDHEN and SYDVKM. Here the CDR3 DNA reads TGTGCCAGCAGTTCCGGGGGGGATTACACAGATACGCAGTATTTT. Translation: CASSSGGDYTDTQYF. Combining the CDR3 with reference TRBV28 and TRBJ2-3 gives the whole variable domain DVKVTQSSRYLVKRTGEKVFLECVQDMDHENMFWYRQDPGLGLRLIYFSYDVKMKEKGDIPEGYSVSREKKERFSLILESASTNQTSMYLCASSSGGDYTDTQYFGPGTRLTVL.

Notes on this clone: Other nucleotide sequences from this sample produce the same CDR3. The genes are TRBV25-1 and TRBJ1-6, with 10 nucleotides matching TRBD1. Germline V gene data show CDR1 as MGHDK and CDR2 as SYGVNS. Germline trimming cut 3 bases from V and 9 bases from J; bases unmatched to any gene: 11. The CDR3 runs to 17 residues. The CDR3 nucleotides are TGTGCCAGCAGTGATAATAGGAGGGACAGGGGATTTTCACCCCTCCACTTT. Encoded protein: CASSDNRRDRGFSPLHF.

The CDR3 nucleotides are TGCGCCAGCAGCTTGGGGGACAGGGAGGGGAATGAAAAACTGTTTTTT. It specifies CASSLGDREGNEKLFF. The chain joins TRBV5-1 to TRBJ1-4; 9 nucleotides match TRBD1. The CDR3 is 16 amino acids. V dropped 0 bases and J dropped 5; count of bases not matched to a gene: 5. Germline CDR1 and CDR2: SGHRS and YFSETQ.

To note about this clone: Compared with germline, one end of the junction differs, possibly owing to a read error. The chain employs TRBV7-7 and TRBJ2-3; 11 nucleotides align to TRBD2. The germline V gene has CDR1 SSHAT and CDR2 FNYEAQ (reference sequence). CDR3 length equals 16 residues. The CDR3 here is CASSPISSGGTDTQYF. The CDR3 DNA reads as TGTGCTAGCAGTCCTATATCTAGCGGGGGGACAGATACGCAGTATTTT.

This rearrangement joins TRBV15 to TRBJ1-3; D ambiguous. The ends were cut back, 0 bases at V and 0 bases at J, with 15 bases in the middle. Germline-derived CDR1 and CDR2 are LNHNV and YYDKDF (reference sequence). The length of the CDR3 is 18 residues. The CDR3 sequence is CATSRDQGWGVSGNTIYF. The DNA for the CDR3 is TGTGCCACCAGCAGAGATCAAGGTTGGGGAGTCTCTGGAAACACCATATATTTT. The whole variable domain, remainder taken from reference TRBV15 and TRBJ1-3, is DAMVIQNPRYQVTQFGKPVTLSCSQTLNHNVMYWYQQKSSQAPKLLFHYYDKDFNNEADTPDNFQSRRPNTSFCFLDIRSPGLGDTAMYLCATSRDQGWGVSGNTIYFGEGSWLTVV.

The rearrangement links TRBV19 to TRBJ1-2; perhaps TRBD1 as D (6 bases). The germline V gene encodes CDR1 LNHDA and CDR2 SQIVND (reference sequence). The length of the CDR3 is 12 residues. V was pared by 8 bases and J by 2 bases, with 9 bases between. DNA for the CDR3: TGTGCCAGTTCGGACAGCAACTATGGCTACACCTTC. Its protein product is CASSDSNYGYTF.

The chain employs TRBV7-2 and TRBJ1-2, with 10 bases fitting TRBD1. This CDR3 contains 14 residues. J was trimmed by 6 bases and V by 3 bases; bases with no gene match: 4. Per the germline V gene, CDR1 is SGHTA and CDR2 is FQGNSA. CDR3 sequence (DNA): TGTGCCAGCAGCTTTACGACAGGGGGCAATGGCTACACCTTC. Protein sequence: CASSFTTGGNGYTF.

The V and J genes are TRBV28 and TRBJ1-1; the D is unclear. Per germline, CDR1 MDHEN and CDR2 SYDVKM. V lost 7 bases to trimming and J lost 7 bases, with 13 bases between them. CDR3 length: 12 residues. CDR3 bases: TGTGCCAGCACCCTGTGGGGTTATGAAGCTTTCTTT. It yields the protein CASTLWGYEAFF.

This chain joins TRBV19 and TRBJ1-5, with D possibly matching TRBD1 (5 bases). Per germline, CDR1 LNHDA and CDR2 SQIVND (reference sequence). Trimming stripped 8 bases from V and 0 bases from J, with 11 bases between. CDR3 length: 14 amino acids. The CDR3, as DNA: TGTGCCAGTGTGGGACGTAATAGCAATCAGCCCCAGCATTTT. Protein: CASVGRNSNQPQHF.

Details on this clone: Additional DNA sequences in this sample encode the identical CDR3. This sequence joins TRBV15 and TRBJ1-6; no definite D call. The V and J ends lost 0 bases and 4 bases respectively, with 4 bases between them. Germline V gene data show CDR1 as LNHNV and CDR2 as YYDKDF (reference sequence). The CDR3 has 14 amino acids. The CDR3 coding sequence is TGTGCCACCAGCAGAGATCGGTATAATTCACCCCTCCACTTT. This sequence encodes CATSRDRYNSPLHF.

V gene TRBV19 combines with J gene TRBJ2-3; a weak D match, TRBD2 (6 bases). There are 12 residues in the CDR3. Germline V gives CDR1 LNHDA, CDR2 SQIVND (reference sequence). This CDR3 is CATGVAWDTQYF. CDR3 sequence (DNA): TGTGCAACGGGGGTCGCCTGGGATACGCAGTATTTT.

This clone is a singleton in its sample. The chain has TRBV25-1 and TRBJ1-5; D possibly corresponds to TRBD1 (5 bases). Trimming shortened V by 3 bases and J by 6 bases, and 12 bases separated the two germline ends. Germline V gene sequence: CDR1 MGHDK, CDR2 SYGVNS. This CDR3 spans 14 amino acids. The CDR3 loop reads CASSESGGGQPQHF. The CDR3 DNA sequence: TGTGCCAGCAGTGAGTCGGGGGGAGGTCAGCCCCAGCATTTT.

This clone has only one observation. This chain joins TRBV6-1 and TRBJ2-7; D is unresolved. Germline CDR1 is MNHNS and CDR2 is SASEGT. This CDR3 has 14 amino acids. V lost 5 bases and J lost 1, with 12 bases in between. The CDR3 loop is CASSSSGRSYEQYF. The CDR3, as DNA: TGTGCCAGCAGTTCCTCCGGACGGTCCTACGAGCAGTACTTC.

This clone was observed a few times. The J gene is TRBJ2-1, the V gene TRBV6-5; 8 bases fit TRBD2. Trimming at V came to 3 bases and at J to 9 bases, leaving 4 bases not matched to a gene. The CDR3 loop spans 13 amino acids. Germline-derived CDR1 and CDR2 are MNHEY and SVGAGI. CDR3 sequence reads: CASSYLAGGEQFF. For the CDR3, the DNA is TGTGCCAGCAGTTATTTGGCGGGGGGTGAGCAGTTCTTC.

The genes are TRBV11-2 and TRBJ1-2, with D possibly matching TRBD1 (5 bases). This CDR3 has 14 residues. In germline, CDR1 is SGHAT, CDR2 FQNNGV. V was pared by 3 bases and J by 4 bases, with 12 bases between. The CDR3 DNA sequence: TGTGCCAGCAGCTTTGGGGCATCGGGCTATGGCTACACCTTC. As protein: CASSFGASGYGYTF.